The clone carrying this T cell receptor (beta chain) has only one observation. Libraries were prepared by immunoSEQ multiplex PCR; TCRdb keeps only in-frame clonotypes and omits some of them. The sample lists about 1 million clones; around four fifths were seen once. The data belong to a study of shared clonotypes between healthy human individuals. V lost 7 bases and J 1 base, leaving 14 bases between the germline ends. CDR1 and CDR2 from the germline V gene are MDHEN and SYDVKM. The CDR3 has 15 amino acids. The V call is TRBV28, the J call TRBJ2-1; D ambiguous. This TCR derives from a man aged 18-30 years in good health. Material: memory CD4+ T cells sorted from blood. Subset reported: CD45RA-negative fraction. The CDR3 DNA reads TGTGCCAGCAAAAAATCCGGGCCTTCCTACAATGAGCAGTTCTTC. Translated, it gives CASKKSGPSYNEQFF. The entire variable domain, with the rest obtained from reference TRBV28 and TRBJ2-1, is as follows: DVKVTQSSRYLVKRTGEKVFLECVQDMDHENMFWYRQDPGLGLRLIYFSYDVKMKEKGDIPEGYSVSREKKERFSLILESASTNQTSMYLCASKKSGPSYNEQFFGPGTRLTVL.